Below are 17 T cell receptor beta chains sequenced from a single sample in a study of T cells in Graves' hyperthyroidism and ophthalmopathy. Amplification of TCR beta CDR3 regions was performed using RNA transcripts as template. First-round RT-PCR of the TCR CDR3 relied on the HTBI primer set. TCRdb re-analysed the multiplex PCR reads in MiXCR, keeping a single row per CDR3 protein. In the table there are 250,000 or so distinct CDR3 sequences, around 15% of which are singletons. Sample: blood. The receptors come from a woman aged 50 to 60 with Graves' hyperthyroidism that later progressed to Graves' ophthalmopathy.

This clonotype was counted many times. The CDR3 region has the DNA TGTGCCAGCAGTAGAGGGCAGAGGTCTATCCAGACCCAGTACTTC. Amino acid sequence: CASSRGQRSIQTQYF. The chain uses TRBV11-2 and TRBJ2-5, with D maybe TRBD2 (5 bases). V was pared by 6 bases and J by 6 bases, with 20 bases between. This CDR3 has 15 residues. Germline V gene data show CDR1 as SGHAT and CDR2 as FQNNGV.

This clonotype appeared many times. The V and J genes are TRBV5-1 and TRBJ2-1, with D unclear. V was shortened by 8 bases and J by 3 bases, with 12 bases between the two germline ends. The CDR3 is made up of 13 amino acids. Germline V gene sequence: CDR1 SGHRS, CDR2 YFSETQ. The CDR3 bases are TGCGCCAGTTCCGGGCCGGACTACAATGAGCAGTTCTTC. Protein product: CASSGPDYNEQFF.

This clonotype has a handful of counts. The chain recombines TRBV24-1 with TRBJ2-3; D remains ambiguous. The germline CDR1 and CDR2 sequences are KGHDR and SFDVKD. The CDR3 covers 13 residues. V lost 5 bases and J 1 base, leaving 6 bases between the germline ends. DNA of the CDR3: TGTGCCACCAGTGCCAGAGGCACAGATACGCAGTATTTT. Translating it yields CATSARGTDTQYF.

This clonotype was detected a few times. CDR3 sequence (DNA): TGTGCCAGCAGCTTATTCGATACAGGGACCTACGAGCAGTACTTC. It translates to CASSLFDTGTYEQYF. The V call is TRBV7-9, the J call TRBJ2-7; the D gene is possibly TRBD1 (6 bases). CDR1 is SEHNR and CDR2 is FQNEAQ in the germline V gene (reference sequence). The V end was cut by 2 bases, the J end by 2 bases, with 13 bases between. The CDR3 length is 15 residues. Full variable domain (outside the CDR3, taken from reference TRBV7-9 and TRBJ2-7): DTGVSQNPRHKITKRGQNVTFRCDPISEHNRLYWYRQTLGQGPEFLTYFQNEAQLEKSRLLSDRFSAERPKGSFSTLEIQRTEQGDSAMYLCASSLFDTGTYEQYFGPGTRLTVT.

This clonotype was counted many times. The chain couples TRBV4-1 to TRBJ2-5, with TRBD1 identical over 9 bases. The CDR3 sequence is 20 residues long. Germline CDR1 reads MGHRA; CDR2 reads YSYEKL. The ends lost 1 base at V and 1 base at J; junction bases unmatched: 16. In DNA form, the CDR3 reads TGCGCCAGCAGCCAAGGGTCTACCGGGACAGGGTTCTTCCCCCAAGAGACCCAGTACTTC. Its translation: CASSQGSTGTGFFPQETQYF.

This sequence joins TRBV6-2 or TRBV6-3 and TRBJ2-1; 9 positions agree with TRBD2. Germline lookup yields CDR1 MNHEY and CDR2 SVGEGT. V was pared by 7 bases and J by 12 bases, with 16 bases of the junction left unmatched. This CDR3 comprises 15 residues. CDR3 region: CASTRGIAGDRGQFF. As DNA, the CDR3 is TGTGCCAGCACCCGAGGGATAGCGGGAGATAGGGGGCAGTTCTTC.

Regarding this clonotype: A read error may explain this, as a much larger clone is one base away. CDR3 in DNA: TGTGCCAGCTCACCCAGAAGAGGAGACCTTGGAAGCACCATATATTTT. Protein product: CASSPRRGDLGSTIYF. The chain couples TRBV18 to TRBJ1-3; no firm D call. Looked up from germline, CDR1 is KGHSH and CDR2 is LQKENI. The CDR3 loop spans 16 amino acids.

The rearrangement joins TRBV5-5 to TRBJ2-2; the D is unclear. The CDR3 totals 15 residues. Germline lookup yields CDR1 SGHKS and CDR2 YYEKEE (reference sequence). Trimming cost V 1 base and J 4 bases, with 11 bases left between them. DNA for the CDR3: TGTGCCAGCAGCTTGTGGGGTAAAGTCACCGGGGAGCTGTTTTTT. Translating it yields CASSLWGKVTGELFF. Full variable domain (rest looked up from reference TRBV5-5 and TRBJ2-2): DAGVTQSPTHLIKTRGQQVTLRCSPISGHKSVSWYQQVLGQGPQFIFQYYEKEERGRGNFPDRFSARQFPNYSSELNVNALLLGDSALYLCASSLWGKVTGELFFGEGSRLTVL.

The CDR3 DNA is TGTGCCAGTAGTATAGCACGGACAGGCAGGCCTTACGAGCAGTACTTC. Protein sequence: CASSIARTGRPYEQYF. V usage is TRBV19 and J usage is TRBJ2-7; 7 nucleotides match TRBD1. The germline V gene encodes CDR1 LNHDA and CDR2 SQIVND (reference sequence). With 1 base clipped from V and 4 bases from J, the junction kept 10 bases outside the gene matches. The CDR3 runs to 16 residues. Full variable domain (remainder filled in from reference TRBV19 and TRBJ2-7): DGGITQSPKYLFRKEGQNVTLSCEQNLNHDAMYWYRQDPGQGLRLIYYSQIVNDFQKGDIAEGYSVSREKKESFPLTVTSAQKNPTAFYLCASSIARTGRPYEQYFGPGTRLTVT.

The table lists this clonotype with many counts. This sequence joins TRBV7-2 and TRBJ2-5; weak D call: TRBD2 (6 bases). Trimming left V 3 bases short and J 3 bases short, with 23 bases between. The CDR3 length is 18 residues. Looked up from germline, CDR1 is SGHTA and CDR2 is FQGNSA. The CDR3 DNA follows: TGTGCCAGCAGCTTCCATACCCGGGAGTGGGAGTACGAAGAGACCCAGTACTTC. Translation gives CASSFHTREWEYEETQYF.

The sample holds many counts of this clonotype. V and J are TRBV5-1 and TRBJ1-4; 7 positions match TRBD1. The CDR3 spans 14 residues. V gave up 4 bases and J gave up 5 bases; unmatched junction bases: 5. Germline V CDR1 and CDR2: SGHRS, YFSETQ. CDR3 DNA: TGCGCCAGCAGCCCGACAGGGCTAAATGAAAAACTGTTTTTT. This encodes CASSPTGLNEKLFF.

This clonotype appeared many times. The chain has TRBV6-2 or TRBV6-3 and TRBJ2-3; a possible D gene is TRBD2 (6 bases). The CDR3 totals 16 residues. Between the trimmed V and J ends, which lost 1 base and 4 bases, there was a span of 15 bases. Germline V lookup: CDR1 MNHEY, CDR2 SVGEGT. In DNA form, the CDR3 reads TGTGCCAGCAGTTACTTCATTGCGGGAATAGCAGATACGCAGTATTTT. Amino acids: CASSYFIAGIADTQYF.

This clonotype was observed a handful of times. The chain carries TRBV30 and TRBJ1-1; the D gene is possibly TRBD1 (6 bases). Germline CDR1 and CDR2: GTSNPN and SVGIG (reference sequence). This CDR3 comprises 11 residues. Trimming stripped 1 base from V and 8 bases from J, with 8 bases between. The DNA for the CDR3 is TGTGCCTGGAGTGCTGGGGGCGAAGCTTTCTTT. Amino acid sequence: CAWSAGGEAFF.

This clonotype was picked up many times. DNA for the CDR3: TGTGCCAGCACCGCGATTACAGGGGGGTACAATCAGCCCCAGCATTTT. Its translation is CASTAITGGYNQPQHF. J is TRBJ1-5 and V is TRBV28, with TRBD1 matching over 8 bases. In germline, CDR1 is MDHEN, CDR2 SYDVKM. The V gene end was trimmed by 7 bases and the J gene end by 3 bases; junction bases not matched to a gene: 11. The CDR3 loop spans 16 amino acids.

This clonotype appeared a few times. This rearrangement joins TRBV12-3 or TRBV12-4 to TRBJ2-5, with 8 bases identical to TRBD2. The CDR3 loop spans 15 amino acids. V shed 2 bases, J shed 3 bases, and the junction held 5 bases outside the gene matches. In DNA, the CDR3 is TGTGCCAGCAGTTTATTCAGCGGGAGAGAAGAGACCCAGTACTTC. Translating it yields CASSLFSGREETQYF.

The rearrangement uses TRBV7-9 and TRBJ1-1, with unresolved D. The CDR3 runs to 13 residues. Germline V lookup: CDR1 SEHNR, CDR2 FQNEAQ (reference sequence). The V end lost 3 bases, the J end lost 3 bases, and 8 bases lay between the germline ends. DNA of the CDR3: TGTGCCAGCAGCTTCGGGAGTTACACTGAAGCTTTCTTT. Its protein is CASSFGSYTEAFF.

This clonotype was seen many times. The rearrangement joins TRBV11-2 to TRBJ1-2; D not resolved. V was shortened by 0 bases and J by 4 bases, with 6 bases between the two germline ends. In germline, CDR1 is SGHAT, CDR2 FQNNGV. This CDR3 comprises 13 residues. The CDR3 region is CASSLDLRYGYTF. DNA for the CDR3: TGTGCCAGCAGCTTAGATTTACGCTATGGCTACACCTTC.